This entry is about one T cell receptor (beta chain). Its antigen remains unknown. CDR3 length equals 15 residues. CDR1 is SEHNR, CDR2 FQNEAQ, per germline (reference sequence). Trimming cost V 2 bases and J 2 bases; bases outside gene matches: 2. This specimen belongs to a study of shared clonotypes between healthy human individuals. Study findings and constraints: The authors sampled blood alone, and tissue repertoires likely differ. All-four-donor shared clonotypes had higher generation probabilities than non-shared clonotypes did. A handful of donors showed sharing of about 4.7% of naive CD4 clonotypes.

Assay: immunoSEQ multiplex PCR; the TCRdb copy retains only in-frame clones and omits some. The data hold hundreds of thousands of clones, with about 96% observed a single time. Naive CD8 cells were CD45RO-negative, positively selected for CCR7, excluding terminally differentiated effector memory CD45RA+ cells. Sample: naive CD8+ T cells sorted from blood. V and J are TRBV7-9 and TRBJ2-5, with 10 positions matching TRBD2. The origin of this receptor is a woman aged 25 to 39 in good health. CDR3 loop: CASSLLLAGQETQYF. CDR3 in DNA: TGTGCCAGCAGCTTATTACTAGCGGGGCAAGAGACCCAGTACTTC.